The entry that follows covers one T cell receptor beta chain sequence. Its antigen is unidentified. CDR1 is SGHNT and CDR2 is YYREEE in the germline V gene (reference sequence). CDR3 length: 14 residues. V lost 4 bases and J lost 3, with 8 bases in between. This PCR relied on a set of 60 Vbeta primers and 13 Jbeta primers. TCRdb's copy holds only in-frame clones and misses some; the assay was immunoSEQ multiplex PCR. Altogether some 120,000 clones are present, about 86% being singletons, with the ten largest covering 3% to 4%. This sample is part of a study of cytomegalovirus exposure and HLA in healthy donors. Findings and limits, study-wide: As a later analysis revealed, the rate of TCR association differed by HLA locus, with DRB1 most and HLA-C fewest. V- and J-gene trimming of TCR beta was linked (in a later analysis) to a missense DCLRE1C variant. Most TCR sequences proved rare, with some public TCRs found in many donors. Three chains linked to CMV were shown in vitro to be specific for CMV antigens.

The sample consisted of PBMCs. The TCR comes from a young woman in good health and CMV-seronegative. J is TRBJ1-6 and V is TRBV5-4; D is perhaps TRBD1 (5 bases). This chain's CDR3 is CASSPGLYNSPLHF. The DNA of the CDR3 is TGTGCCAGCAGCCCAGGGCTCTATAATTCACCCCTCCACTTT.